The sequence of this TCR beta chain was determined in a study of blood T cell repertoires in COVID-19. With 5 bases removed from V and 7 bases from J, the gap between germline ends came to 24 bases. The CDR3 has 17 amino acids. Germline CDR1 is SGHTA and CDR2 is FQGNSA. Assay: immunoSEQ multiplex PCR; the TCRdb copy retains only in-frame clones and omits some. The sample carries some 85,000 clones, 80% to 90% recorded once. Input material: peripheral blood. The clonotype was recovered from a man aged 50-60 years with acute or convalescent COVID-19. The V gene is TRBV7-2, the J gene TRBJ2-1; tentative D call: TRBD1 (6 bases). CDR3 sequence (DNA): TGTGCCAGCAGCCCTAGCCCGGCCAGGGGCCAGGGGAATGAGCAGTTCTTC. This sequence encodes CASSPSPARGQGNEQFF. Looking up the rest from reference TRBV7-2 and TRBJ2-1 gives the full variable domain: GAGVSQSPSNKVTEKGKDVELRCDPISGHTALYWYRQSLGQGLEFLIYFQGNSAPDKSGLPSDRFSAERTGGSVSTLTIQRTQQEDSAVYLCASSPSPARGQGNEQFFGPGTRLTVL.